This is a list of T cell receptor beta chains from one sample in a study of Tregs in tolerant kidney transplant recipients. Here immunoSEQ multiplex PCR was the method, and the copy in TCRdb shows in-frame clones only, minus some. The table has more than 95,000 clones, almost 95% seen once. Sequenced material: CD4+ T cells from blood. The receptors shown here come from a human donor in good health. CDR3s include the opening cysteine and the closing phenylalanine or tryptophan. The D gene is left open where the match is weak. Size is omitted from some rows. Given values are once, few, many or a class for expanded clones.

TRBV27,TRBD1,NA,19,TRBJ1-6,CASSLSPRQGRGDNSPLHF,TGTGCCAGCAGTTTATCGCCAAGACAGGGCCGCGGGGATAATTCACCCCTCCACTTT
TRBV2,NA,NA,15,TRBJ2-2,CASRPGKGDTGELFF,TGTGCCAGCAGACCCGGGAAAGGGGACACCGGGGAGCTGTTTTTT
TRBV15,TRBD2,NA,13,TRBJ2-7,CATSRGLAWEQYF,TGTGCCACCAGCAGAGGACTAGCGTGGGAGCAGTACTTC
TRBV12-5,NA,NA,14,TRBJ1-1,CASGLLGVDTEAFF,TGTGCTAGTGGTTTGTTGGGTGTGGACACTGAAGCTTTCTTT
TRBV5-6,NA,NA,14,TRBJ2-3,CASRFAGTRDTQYF,TGTGCCAGCAGGTTTGCCGGGACCCGAGATACGCAGTATTTT
TRBV12-2,NA,few,16,TRBJ1-3,CASRLVPELSGNTIYF,TGTGCAAGTCGCTTAGTCCCGGAACTCTCTGGAAACACCATATATTTT
TRBV6-1,NA,NA,14,TRBJ1-2,CASSEGWGVGGYTF,TGTGCCAGCAGTGAAGGATGGGGAGTGGGGGGCTACACCTTC
TRBV29-1,NA,NA,11,TRBJ1-1,CSGTRNTEAFF,TGCAGTGGGACACGGAACACTGAAGCTTTCTTT
TRBV5-4,NA,once,15,TRBJ2-7,CASSSPAGRGFEQYF,TGTGCCAGCAGCTCCCCGGCAGGTAGGGGATTCGAGCAGTACTTC
TRBV19,NA,NA,15,TRBJ1-4,CASRLQGRTNEKLFF,TGTGCCAGTAGACTTCAGGGACGGACTAATGAAAAACTGTTTTTT
TRBV27,TRBD1,NA,16,TRBJ1-5,CASSSMTGSSNQPQHF,TGTGCCAGCAGTTCCATGACAGGGAGTAGCAATCAGCCCCAGCATTTT
TRBV13,TRBD2,NA,17,TRBJ2-1,CASSLLGPGLAGNEQFF,TGTGCCAGCAGCTTATTAGGCCCGGGACTAGCGGGCAATGAGCAGTTCTTC
TRBV19,NA,few,15,TRBJ1-5,CASSSKETSNQPQHF,TGTGCCAGTAGTAGTAAAGAGACTAGCAATCAGCCCCAGCATTTT
TRBV27,NA,NA,16,TRBJ2-7,CASQGLKGGRGYEQYF,TGTGCCAGCCAAGGTCTGAAAGGGGGGCGCGGCTACGAGCAGTACTTC
TRBV19,NA,few,14,TRBJ1-5,CASSIGYGNQPQHF,TGTGCCAGTAGTATCGGGTATGGCAATCAGCCCCAGCATTTT
TRBV6-6,NA,NA,15,TRBJ1-4,CASTWDPATNEKLFF,TGTGCCAGCACATGGGACCCCGCAACTAATGAAAAACTGTTTTTT
TRBV6-1,NA,NA,14,TRBJ1-1,CASSKEGLNTEAFF,TGTGCCAGCAGTAAGGAGGGGTTGAACACTGAAGCTTTCTTT
TRBV5-6,TRBD1,NA,12,TRBJ1-1,CATRTGLSEAFF,TGTGCCACCCGGACAGGCCTAAGTGAAGCTTTCTTT
TRBV20-1,NA,NA,11,TRBJ1-1,CSALGDPKAFF,TGCAGTGCCCTGGGTGATCCTAAAGCTTTCTTT
TRBV18,NA,NA,17,TRBJ2-3,CASSPQRAGAGADTQYF,TGTGCCAGCTCACCCCAACGCGCCGGGGCAGGGGCAGATACGCAGTATTTT
TRBV6-1,NA,NA,13,TRBJ2-7,CASSIMASYEQYF,TGTGCCAGCAGTATCATGGCCTCCTACGAGCAGTACTTC
TRBV6-5,NA,NA,13,TRBJ2-3,CASRQGSMNTQYF,TGTGCCAGCAGACAGGGCTCCATGAATACGCAGTATTTT
TRBV27,NA,NA,13,TRBJ1-3,CASSPRGGNTIYF,TGTGCCAGCAGTCCCCGCGGGGGAAACACCATATATTTT
TRBV6-1,TRBD1,NA,18,TRBJ1-6,CASSAQLAGGSYNSPLHF,TGTGCCAGCAGTGCCCAACTGGCAGGGGGGTCCTATAATTCACCCCTCCACTTT
TRBV5-4,NA,NA,17,TRBJ2-7,CASSSPLGRGPTYEQYF,TGTGCCAGCAGCTCCCCCCTCGGCAGGGGACCTACCTACGAGCAGTACTTC
TRBV9,NA,NA,16,TRBJ1-2,CASSLLGGRVNYGYTF,TGTGCCAGCAGTCTACTTGGAGGCAGGGTAAACTATGGCTACACCTTC
TRBV6-6,NA,NA,13,TRBJ1-1,CASSIQGNTEAFF,TGTGCCAGCAGCATACAGGGAAACACTGAAGCTTTCTTT
TRBV5-6,NA,NA,15,TRBJ1-5,CASSSGPGEGQPQHF,TGTGCCAGCAGCTCCGGTCCGGGGGAGGGCCAGCCCCAGCATTTT
TRBV15,NA,NA,15,TRBJ1-4,CATSRGGAAVEKLFF,TGTGCCACCAGCAGAGGGGGGGCTGCCGTTGAAAAACTGTTTTTT
TRBV6-5,NA,NA,14,TRBJ2-3,CASRDGQHTDTQYF,TGTGCCAGCAGAGATGGACAGCACACAGATACGCAGTATTTT
TRBV7-2,NA,NA,11,TRBJ2-5,CASSTREAQYF,TGTGCCAGCAGCACAAGAGAGGCCCAGTACTTC
TRBV7-7,NA,once,15,TRBJ2-1,CASSLGASSYNEQFF,TGTGCTAGCAGCTTGGGGGCGAGCTCCTACAATGAGCAGTTCTTC
TRBV7-6,TRBD2,NA,17,TRBJ2-5,CASSLALAGSSGETQYF,TGTGCCAGCAGCTTAGCGCTAGCGGGGTCTAGTGGGGAGACCCAGTACTTC
TRBV19,TRBD2,NA,16,TRBJ2-3,CASSPRGLADTDTQYF,TGTGCCAGTAGTCCCCGGGGACTAGCGGACACAGATACGCAGTATTTT
TRBV9,TRBD1,NA,16,TRBJ2-1,CASSVGTPGQYNEQFF,TGTGCCAGCAGCGTAGGCACCCCGGGACAGTACAATGAGCAGTTCTTC
TRBV5-1,NA,NA,13,TRBJ2-5,CASSAPPQETQYF,TGCGCCAGCAGCGCCCCTCCTCAAGAGACCCAGTACTTC
TRBV19,NA,NA,10,TRBJ2-7,CAGGTNEQYF,TGTGCCGGCGGGACGAACGAGCAGTACTTC
TRBV5-5,TRBD2,NA,16,TRBJ2-7,CASSTGPTSVSYEQYF,TGTGCCAGCAGCACGGGCCCAACTAGCGTCTCCTACGAGCAGTACTTC
TRBV7-2,NA,once,15,TRBJ1-2,CASSLALAGNYGYTF,TGTGCCAGCAGCTTAGCGTTAGCAGGGAACTATGGCTACACCTTC
TRBV9,NA,NA,16,TRBJ2-3,CASSAWDLGSTDTQYF,TGTGCCAGCAGCGCGTGGGATCTCGGAAGCACAGATACGCAGTATTTT
TRBV6-6,TRBD1,NA,15,TRBJ1-1,CASSDLTGANTEAFF,TGTGCCAGCAGTGATCTGACAGGGGCCAACACTGAAGCTTTCTTT
TRBV27,TRBD1,NA,14,TRBJ1-5,CASSPGGREQPQHF,TGTGCCAGCAGTCCAGGGGGCCGGGAGCAGCCCCAGCATTTT
TRBV5-1,TRBD2,NA,16,TRBJ2-1,CASSSKILAGDNEQFF,TGCGCCAGCAGCTCCAAGATTCTAGCGGGAGACAATGAGCAGTTCTTC
TRBV18,TRBD2,NA,13,TRBJ2-5,CASSPKGGETQYF,TGTGCCAGCTCACCAAAGGGAGGGGAGACCCAGTACTTC